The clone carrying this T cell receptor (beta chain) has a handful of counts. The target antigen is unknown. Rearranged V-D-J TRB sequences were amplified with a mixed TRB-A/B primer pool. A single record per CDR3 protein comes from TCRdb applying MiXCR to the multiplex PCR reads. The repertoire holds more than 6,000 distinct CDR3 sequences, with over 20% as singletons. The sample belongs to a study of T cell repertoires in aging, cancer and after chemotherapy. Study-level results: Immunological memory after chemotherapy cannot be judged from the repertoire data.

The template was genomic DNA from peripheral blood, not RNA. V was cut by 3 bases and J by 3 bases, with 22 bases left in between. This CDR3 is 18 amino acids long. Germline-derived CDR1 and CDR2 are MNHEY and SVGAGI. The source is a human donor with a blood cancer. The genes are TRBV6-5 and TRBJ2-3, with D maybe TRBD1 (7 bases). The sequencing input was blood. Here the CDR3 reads CASSYRQGRGMGTDTQYF. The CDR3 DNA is TGTGCCAGCAGTTATCGACAGGGCCGGGGGATGGGGACAGATACGCAGTATTTT.